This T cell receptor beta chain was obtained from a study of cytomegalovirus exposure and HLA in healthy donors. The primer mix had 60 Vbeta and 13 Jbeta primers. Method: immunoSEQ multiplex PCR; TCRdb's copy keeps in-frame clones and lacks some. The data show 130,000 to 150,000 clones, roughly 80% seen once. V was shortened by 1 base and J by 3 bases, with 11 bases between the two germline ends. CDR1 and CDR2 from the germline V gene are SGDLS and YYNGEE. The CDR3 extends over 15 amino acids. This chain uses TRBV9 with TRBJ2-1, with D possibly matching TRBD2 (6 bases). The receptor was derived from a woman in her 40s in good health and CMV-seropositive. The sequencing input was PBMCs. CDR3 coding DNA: TGTGCCAGCAGCGTATCAGCGGGCCTCTACAATGAGCAGTTCTTC. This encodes CASSVSAGLYNEQFF.